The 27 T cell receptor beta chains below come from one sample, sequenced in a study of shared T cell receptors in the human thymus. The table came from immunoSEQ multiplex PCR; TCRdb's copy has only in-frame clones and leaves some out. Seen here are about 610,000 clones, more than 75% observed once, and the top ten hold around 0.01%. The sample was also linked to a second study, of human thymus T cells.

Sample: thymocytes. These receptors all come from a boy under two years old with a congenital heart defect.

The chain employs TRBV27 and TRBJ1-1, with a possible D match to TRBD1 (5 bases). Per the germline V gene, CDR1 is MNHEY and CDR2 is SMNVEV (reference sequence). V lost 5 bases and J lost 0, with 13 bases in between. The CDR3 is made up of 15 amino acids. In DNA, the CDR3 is TGTGCCAGCAGTGCGGGGGGGAGGGTGAACACTGAAGCTTTCTTT. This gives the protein CASSAGGRVNTEAFF.

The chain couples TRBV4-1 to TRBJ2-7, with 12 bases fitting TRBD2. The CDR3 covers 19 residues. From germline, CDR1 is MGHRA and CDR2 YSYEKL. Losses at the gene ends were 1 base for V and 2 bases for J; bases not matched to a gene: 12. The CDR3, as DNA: TGCGCCAGCAGCCAAGTTTCACTGACTAGCGGGAGTTTCGCCTACGAGCAGTACTTC. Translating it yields CASSQVSLTSGSFAYEQYF.

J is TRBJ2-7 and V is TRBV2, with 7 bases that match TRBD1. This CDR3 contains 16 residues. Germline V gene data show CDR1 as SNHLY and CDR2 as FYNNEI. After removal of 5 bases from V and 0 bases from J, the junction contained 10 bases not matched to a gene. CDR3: CASSSPLRDSSYEQYF. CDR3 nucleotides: TGTGCCAGCAGTTCCCCTCTCCGGGACAGCTCCTACGAGCAGTACTTC.

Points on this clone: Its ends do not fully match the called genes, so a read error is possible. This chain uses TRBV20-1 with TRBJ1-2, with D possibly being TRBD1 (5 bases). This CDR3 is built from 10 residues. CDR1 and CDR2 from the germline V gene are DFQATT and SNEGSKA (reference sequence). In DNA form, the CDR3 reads TGCAGTGCTAGAGAGACCGACAGACACTTC. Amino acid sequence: CSARETDRHF.

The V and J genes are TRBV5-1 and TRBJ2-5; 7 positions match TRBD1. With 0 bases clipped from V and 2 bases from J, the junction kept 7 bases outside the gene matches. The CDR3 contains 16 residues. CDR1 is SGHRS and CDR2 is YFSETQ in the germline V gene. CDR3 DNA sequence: TGCGCCAGCAGCTTGGCTACGGGACAGTTACAAGAGACCCAGTACTTC. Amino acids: CASSLATGQLQETQYF.

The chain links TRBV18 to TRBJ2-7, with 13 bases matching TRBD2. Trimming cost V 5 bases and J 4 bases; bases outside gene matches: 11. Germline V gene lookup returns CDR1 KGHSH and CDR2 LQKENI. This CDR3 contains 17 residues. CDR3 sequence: CASSRLAGGQEEYEQYF. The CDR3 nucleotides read TGTGCCAGCTCAAGACTAGCGGGAGGTCAGGAAGAGTACGAGCAGTACTTC.

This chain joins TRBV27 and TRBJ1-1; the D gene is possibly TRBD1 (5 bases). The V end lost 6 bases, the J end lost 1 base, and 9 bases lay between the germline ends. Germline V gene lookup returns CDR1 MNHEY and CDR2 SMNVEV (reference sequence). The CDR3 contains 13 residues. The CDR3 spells CASSHQGNTEAFF. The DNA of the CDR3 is TGTGCCAGCAGCCACCAGGGGAACACTGAAGCTTTCTTT.

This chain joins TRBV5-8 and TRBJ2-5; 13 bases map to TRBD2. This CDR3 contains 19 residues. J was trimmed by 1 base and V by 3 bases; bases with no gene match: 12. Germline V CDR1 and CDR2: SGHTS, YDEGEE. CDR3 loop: CASSYGTSGKPGAQETQYF. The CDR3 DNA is TGTGCCAGCAGCTACGGGACTAGCGGGAAGCCGGGGGCCCAAGAGACCCAGTACTTC.

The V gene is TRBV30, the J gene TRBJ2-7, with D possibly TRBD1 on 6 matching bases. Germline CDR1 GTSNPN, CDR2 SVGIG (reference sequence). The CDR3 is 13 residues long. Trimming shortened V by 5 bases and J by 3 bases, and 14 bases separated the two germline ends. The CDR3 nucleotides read TGTGCCTGGGGTCCAGGGGACGGCTACGAGCAGTACTTC. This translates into CAWGPGDGYEQYF.

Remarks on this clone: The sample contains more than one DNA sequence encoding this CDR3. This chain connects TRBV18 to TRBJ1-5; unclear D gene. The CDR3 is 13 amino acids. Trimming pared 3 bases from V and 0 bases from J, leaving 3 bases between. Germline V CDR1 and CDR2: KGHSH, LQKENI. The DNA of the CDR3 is TGTGCCAGCTCACCCTATAGCAATCAGCCCCAGCATTTT. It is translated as CASSPYSNQPQHF.

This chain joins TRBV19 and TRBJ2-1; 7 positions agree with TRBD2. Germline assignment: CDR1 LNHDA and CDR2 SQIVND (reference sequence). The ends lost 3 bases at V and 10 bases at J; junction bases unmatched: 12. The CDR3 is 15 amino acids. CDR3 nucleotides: TGTGCCAGTAGTATCGGAGCGGGGCGGATCGGGGAGCAGTTCTTC. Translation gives CASSIGAGRIGEQFF. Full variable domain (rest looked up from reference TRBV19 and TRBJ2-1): DGGITQSPKYLFRKEGQNVTLSCEQNLNHDAMYWYRQDPGQGLRLIYYSQIVNDFQKGDIAEGYSVSREKKESFPLTVTSAQKNPTAFYLCASSIGAGRIGEQFFGPGTRLTVL.

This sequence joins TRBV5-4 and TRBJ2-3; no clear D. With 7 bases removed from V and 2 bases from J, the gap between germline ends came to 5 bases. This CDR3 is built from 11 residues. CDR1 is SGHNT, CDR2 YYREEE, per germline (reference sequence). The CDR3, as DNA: TGTGCCAGCTCCTCCACAGATACGCAGTATTTT. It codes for CASSSTDTQYF.

The CDR3 loop is CASTSTTQGPGNTIYF. The DNA of the CDR3 is TGTGCCAGCACCTCCACCACACAGGGGCCCGGAAACACCATATATTTT. V and J are TRBV5-8 and TRBJ1-3; 7 positions agree with TRBD1. Germline loops: CDR1 SGHTS, CDR2 YDEGEE. Trimming removed 6 bases from V and 4 bases from J; junction bases left unmatched: 13. The CDR3 covers 16 residues.

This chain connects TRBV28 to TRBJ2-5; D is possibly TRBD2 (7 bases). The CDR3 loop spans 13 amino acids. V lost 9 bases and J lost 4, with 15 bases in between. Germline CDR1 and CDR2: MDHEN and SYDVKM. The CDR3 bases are TGTGCCAGTATAGGGGGGGGGCCAGAGACCCAGTACTTC. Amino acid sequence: CASIGGGPETQYF.

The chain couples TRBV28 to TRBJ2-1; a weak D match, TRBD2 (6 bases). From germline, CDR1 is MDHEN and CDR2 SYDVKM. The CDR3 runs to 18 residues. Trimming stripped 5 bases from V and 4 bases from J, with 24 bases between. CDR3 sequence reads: CASSPPEDAGWGYNEQFF. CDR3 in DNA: TGTGCCAGCAGTCCACCGGAGGACGCGGGATGGGGATACAATGAGCAGTTCTTC.

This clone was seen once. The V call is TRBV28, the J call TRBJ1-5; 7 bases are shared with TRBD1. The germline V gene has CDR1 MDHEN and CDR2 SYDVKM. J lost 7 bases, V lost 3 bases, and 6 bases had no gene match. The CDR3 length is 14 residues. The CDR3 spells CASSFAQGVQPQHF. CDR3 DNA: TGTGCCAGCAGTTTCGCCCAGGGGGTCCAGCCCCAGCATTTT.

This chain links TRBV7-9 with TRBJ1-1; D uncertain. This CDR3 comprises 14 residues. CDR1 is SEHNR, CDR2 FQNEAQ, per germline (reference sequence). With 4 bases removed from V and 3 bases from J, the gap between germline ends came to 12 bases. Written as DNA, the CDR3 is TGTGCCAGCAGCTCCAGAGTCGGAGACACTGAAGCTTTCTTT. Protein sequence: CASSSRVGDTEAFF.

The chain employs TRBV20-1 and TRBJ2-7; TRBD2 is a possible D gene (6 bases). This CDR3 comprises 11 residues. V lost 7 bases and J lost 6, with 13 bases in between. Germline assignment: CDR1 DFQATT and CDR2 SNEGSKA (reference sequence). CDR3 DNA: TGCAGTGTCGAGCGGGTGGGCGAGCAGTACTTC. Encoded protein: CSVERVGEQYF.

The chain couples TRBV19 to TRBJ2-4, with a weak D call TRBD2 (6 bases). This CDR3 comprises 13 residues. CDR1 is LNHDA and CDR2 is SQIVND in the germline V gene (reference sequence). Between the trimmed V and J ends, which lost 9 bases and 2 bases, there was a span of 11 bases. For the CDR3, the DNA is TGTGCCAGCGAAGCGGGTACCAAAAACATTCAGTACTTC. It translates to CASEAGTKNIQYF. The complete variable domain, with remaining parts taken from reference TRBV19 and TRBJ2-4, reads DGGITQSPKYLFRKEGQNVTLSCEQNLNHDAMYWYRQDPGQGLRLIYYSQIVNDFQKGDIAEGYSVSREKKESFPLTVTSAQKNPTAFYLCASEAGTKNIQYFGAGTRLSVL.

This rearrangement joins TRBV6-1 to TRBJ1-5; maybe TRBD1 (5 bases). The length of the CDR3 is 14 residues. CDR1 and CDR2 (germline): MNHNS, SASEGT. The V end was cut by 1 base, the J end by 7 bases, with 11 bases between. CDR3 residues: CASSEGGTGQPQHF. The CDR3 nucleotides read TGTGCCAGCAGTGAAGGGGGCACAGGACAGCCCCAGCATTTT.

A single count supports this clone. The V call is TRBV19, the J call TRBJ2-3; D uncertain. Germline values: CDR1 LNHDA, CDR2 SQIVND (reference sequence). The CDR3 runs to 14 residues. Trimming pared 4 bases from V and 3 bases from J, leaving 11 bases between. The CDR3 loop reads CASSTRRGTDTQYF. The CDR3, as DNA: TGTGCCAGTAGTACAAGACGAGGAACAGATACGCAGTATTTT.

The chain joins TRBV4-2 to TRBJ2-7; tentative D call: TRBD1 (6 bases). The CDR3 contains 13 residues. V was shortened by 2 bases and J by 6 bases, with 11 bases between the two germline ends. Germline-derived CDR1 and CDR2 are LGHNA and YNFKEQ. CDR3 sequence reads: CASSQIQGSEQYF. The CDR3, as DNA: TGTGCCAGCAGCCAAATACAGGGCTCCGAGCAGTACTTC.

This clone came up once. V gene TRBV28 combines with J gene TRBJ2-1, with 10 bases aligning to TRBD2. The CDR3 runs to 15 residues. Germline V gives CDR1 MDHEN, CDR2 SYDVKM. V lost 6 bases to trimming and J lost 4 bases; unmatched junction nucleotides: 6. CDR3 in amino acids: CASSPPTSGYNEQFF. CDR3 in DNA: TGTGCCAGCAGCCCCCCGACTAGCGGGTACAATGAGCAGTTCTTC.

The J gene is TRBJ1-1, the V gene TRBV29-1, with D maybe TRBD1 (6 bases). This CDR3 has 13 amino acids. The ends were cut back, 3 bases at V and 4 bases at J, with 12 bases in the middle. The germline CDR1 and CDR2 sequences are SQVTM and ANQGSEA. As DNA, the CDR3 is TGCAGCGTTGAGGGGGGGCAGAGCACTGAAGCTTTCTTT. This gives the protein CSVEGGQSTEAFF.

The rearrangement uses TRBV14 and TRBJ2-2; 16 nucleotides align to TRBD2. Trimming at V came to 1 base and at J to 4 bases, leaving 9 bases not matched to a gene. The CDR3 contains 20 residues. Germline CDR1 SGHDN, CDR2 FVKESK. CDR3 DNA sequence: TGTGCCAGCAGCCAAGGGGGACTAGCGGGAGGGTTTACCTCCACCGGGGAGCTGTTTTTT. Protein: CASSQGGLAGGFTSTGELFF.

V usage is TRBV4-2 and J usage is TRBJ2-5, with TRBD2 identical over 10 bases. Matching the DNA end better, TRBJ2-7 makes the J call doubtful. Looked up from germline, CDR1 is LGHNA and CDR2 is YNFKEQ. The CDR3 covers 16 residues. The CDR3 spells CASSHLTSGPSYEQYF. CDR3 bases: TGTGCCAGCAGCCACCTGACTAGCGGGCCTTCCTACGAGCAGTACTTC.

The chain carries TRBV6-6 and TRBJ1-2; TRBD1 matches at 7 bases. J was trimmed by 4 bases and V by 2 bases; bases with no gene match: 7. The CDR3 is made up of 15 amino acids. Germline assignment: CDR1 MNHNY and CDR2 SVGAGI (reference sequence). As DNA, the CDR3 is TGTGCCAGCAGTTACCCGGGACAGCCAACCTATGGCTACACCTTC. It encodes CASSYPGQPTYGYTF.